The 22 T cell receptor beta chains below all came from one sample that was sequenced in a study of blood T cell repertoires in COVID-19. The method was immunoSEQ multiplex PCR; TCRdb's version includes in-frame clones alone and lacks a portion of them. The table records about 200,000 clones, just over 85% of them present only once. Sequencing was done on a sample of peripheral blood. The receptors derive from a man between 18 and 35 years old with active or convalescent COVID-19.

This clone was observed a handful of times. This chain uses TRBV6-1 with TRBJ1-3; D is undetermined. This CDR3 has 16 amino acids. Looked up from germline, CDR1 is MNHNS and CDR2 is SASEGT. Trimming left V 0 bases short and J 0 bases short, with 9 bases between. The CDR3 nucleotides are TGTGCCAGCAGTGAAGCTCCTGTCTTCTCTGGAAACACCATATATTTT. Translated: CASSEAPVFSGNTIYF.

V gene TRBV23-1 combines with J gene TRBJ2-5; 10 bases agree with TRBD2. TRBV23-1 is recorded as an ORF, its role being uncertain. The CDR3 is 13 amino acids. V was clipped by 10 bases and J by 2 bases; unmatched bases: 4. The CDR3 sequence is CAIGLAVQETQYF. The CDR3 DNA follows: TGCGCCATAGGACTAGCGGTTCAAGAGACCCAGTACTTC.

The chain recombines TRBV14 with TRBJ2-3, with D possibly TRBD2 on 6 matching bases. CDR1 is SGHDN, CDR2 FVKESK, per germline. This CDR3 contains 16 residues. V shed 1 base and J shed 1 base, with 12 bases lying between them. As DNA, the CDR3 is TGTGCCAGCAGCCAAGGGCCCGCTAGCGGCACAGATACGCAGTATTTT. This encodes CASSQGPASGTDTQYF.

The genes are TRBV27 and TRBJ2-7; D gene uncertain. This CDR3 has 15 residues. Per germline, CDR1 MNHEY and CDR2 SMNVEV (reference sequence). The V end lost 1 base, the J end lost 3 bases, and 13 bases lay between the germline ends. Here the CDR3 DNA reads TGTGCCAGCAGTTTATATCGCGGTACGAACTACGAGCAGTACTTC. This translates into CASSLYRGTNYEQYF.

The sample holds one count of this clone. This sequence joins TRBV6-5 and TRBJ2-5; a possible D gene is TRBD1 (6 bases). The CDR3 loop spans 12 amino acids. Trimming left V 6 bases short and J 5 bases short, with 10 bases between. Per the germline V gene, CDR1 is MNHEY and CDR2 is SVGAGI. The CDR3 DNA reads TGTGCCAGCAGCAGTACAGGGGAGACCCAGTACTTC. This sequence encodes CASSSTGETQYF.

The chain uses TRBV5-4 and TRBJ2-2; 14 positions agree with TRBD2. Germline-derived CDR1 and CDR2 are SGHNT and YYREEE (reference sequence). The CDR3 has 18 residues. V was clipped by 0 bases and J by 5 bases; unmatched bases: 6. In nucleotides, the CDR3 is TGTGCCAGCAGCTTGGGGGGACTAGCGGGAGTAGGAACCGGGGAGCTGTTTTTT. It yields the protein CASSLGGLAGVGTGELFF.

The chain has TRBV7-9 and TRBJ1-6, with D unclear. The length of the CDR3 is 15 residues. Trimming removed 0 bases from V and 5 bases from J, with 8 bases in between. CDR1 and CDR2 (germline): SEHNR, FQNEAQ (reference sequence). CDR3 loop: CASSLALGDNSPLHF. The CDR3 DNA reads as TGTGCCAGCAGCTTAGCCCTCGGTGATAATTCACCCCTCCACTTT.

With regard to this clone: Relative to the germline gene, one junction end is altered; a read error may explain this. The V gene is TRBV30, the J gene TRBJ2-3; 8 bases are shared with TRBD2. The CDR3 length is 12 residues. Germline CDR1 and CDR2: GTSNPN and SVGIG (reference sequence). This chain's CDR3 is CAGSGSPDTQYF. DNA for the CDR3: TGTGCCGGGAGCGGGAGCCCCGATACGCAGTATTTT.

The chain uses TRBV9 and TRBJ2-1; 9 bases map to TRBD2. Per germline, CDR1 SGDLS and CDR2 YYNGEE. The J segment lost 0 bases and the V segment lost 3 bases, leaving 4 bases of the junction unmatched. CDR3 length: 16 amino acids. CDR3 protein: CASSAQLAGSYNEQFF. The CDR3 bases are TGTGCCAGCAGCGCCCAACTAGCGGGCTCCTACAATGAGCAGTTCTTC.

CDR3 region: CASSVGGTSNEQFF. The CDR3 coding sequence is TGTGCCAGCAGCGTAGGTGGGACTAGCAATGAGCAGTTCTTC. V gene TRBV9 combines with J gene TRBJ2-1, with 8 nucleotides matching TRBD2. The CDR3 spans 14 residues. Trimming removed 0 bases from V and 6 bases from J; junction bases left unmatched: 2. Germline loops: CDR1 SGDLS, CDR2 YYNGEE.

This clone was seen a single time. J is TRBJ1-5 and V is TRBV2, with D possibly TRBD1 on 6 matching bases. CDR3 length: 15 residues. Germline values: CDR1 SNHLY, CDR2 FYNNEI. Trimming cost V 2 bases and J 2 bases, with 10 bases left between them. The CDR3 coding sequence is TGTGCCAGCAGTGAAAACAGGGCGGGCAATCAGCCCCAGCATTTT. It is translated as CASSENRAGNQPQHF. Supplemented by reference TRBV2 and TRBJ1-5, the full variable domain reads EPEVTQTPSHQVTQMGQEVILRCVPISNHLYFYWYRQILGQKVEFLVSFYNNEISEKSEIFDDQFSVERPDGSNFTLKIRSTKLEDSAMYFCASSENRAGNQPQHFGDGTRLSIL.

The chain recombines TRBV3-1 (or the pseudogene TRBV3-2) with TRBJ2-1; 8 nucleotides match TRBD2. J lost 9 bases, V lost 4 bases, and 11 bases had no gene match. The CDR3 covers 15 residues. CDR1 and CDR2 from the germline V gene are LGHDT and YNNKEL (reference sequence). This CDR3 reads CASSLVSGRPPEQFF. The CDR3 coding sequence is TGTGCCAGCAGCCTAGTCAGCGGGAGACCTCCTGAGCAGTTCTTC.

This clone was seen just once. This chain uses TRBV3-1 (or the pseudogene TRBV3-2) with TRBJ2-7; no clear D. This CDR3 has 14 residues. Trimming took off 0 bases at V and 3 bases at J, with 9 bases between the two ends. Germline V gives CDR1 LGHDT, CDR2 YNNKEL (reference sequence). CDR3 DNA: TGTGCCAGCAGCCAAGATAACTCGATCTACGAGCAGTACTTC. This encodes CASSQDNSIYEQYF.

V and J are TRBV27 and TRBJ2-1, with D maybe TRBD1 (5 bases). Per the germline V gene, CDR1 is MNHEY and CDR2 is SMNVEV (reference sequence). The CDR3 runs to 12 residues. Trimming pared 5 bases from V and 10 bases from J, leaving 12 bases between. In DNA form, the CDR3 reads TGTGCCAGCAGTCCCCAGGGTCGGGAGCAGTTCTTC. Translation gives CASSPQGREQFF.

This clone turned up a few times. The rearrangement joins TRBV6-6 to TRBJ2-2; 10 nucleotides agree with TRBD2. Trimming at V came to 5 bases and at J to 5 bases, leaving 11 bases not matched to a gene. The CDR3 is 17 amino acids. CDR1 is MNHNY, CDR2 SVGAGI, per germline (reference sequence). CDR3 protein: CASSPPQAGGRTGELFF. DNA for the CDR3: TGTGCCAGCAGTCCCCCCCAAGCGGGAGGGAGAACCGGGGAGCTGTTTTTT.

The V and J genes are TRBV7-2 and TRBJ2-6; D might be TRBD1 (5 bases). V shed 6 bases and J shed 4 bases, with 10 bases lying between them. This CDR3 has 14 amino acids. The V gene's germline CDR1 is SGHTA and CDR2 FQGNSA. CDR3 amino acids: CASRVGAGANVLTF. The DNA of the CDR3 is TGTGCCAGCAGGGTAGGGGCCGGGGCCAACGTCCTGACTTTC.

This rearrangement joins TRBV20-1 to TRBJ1-2, with 11 bases lining up with TRBD1. Germline-derived CDR1 and CDR2 are DFQATT and SNEGSKA (reference sequence). The CDR3 consists of 15 residues. V gave up 3 bases and J gave up 5 bases; unmatched junction bases: 8. The CDR3 is CSASKGTGGPYGYTF. CDR3 in DNA: TGCAGTGCTAGTAAAGGGACAGGGGGACCGTATGGCTACACCTTC.

The rearrangement uses TRBV19 and TRBJ2-1; TRBD2 matches at 12 bases. This CDR3 region has 17 residues. Germline CDR1 is LNHDA and CDR2 is SQIVND (reference sequence). V lost 4 bases, J lost 7 bases, and 11 bases stayed unmatched. CDR3 in DNA: TGTGCCAGTAGTACATCGCTACTAGCGGGAGGAATAAATGAGCAGTTCTTC. This sequence encodes CASSTSLLAGGINEQFF. The full variable domain, rest sourced from reference TRBV19 and TRBJ2-1, is DGGITQSPKYLFRKEGQNVTLSCEQNLNHDAMYWYRQDPGQGLRLIYYSQIVNDFQKGDIAEGYSVSREKKESFPLTVTSAQKNPTAFYLCASSTSLLAGGINEQFFGPGTRLTVL.

The chain links TRBV11-2 to TRBJ2-2, with a weak D call TRBD1 (6 bases). Looked up from germline, CDR1 is SGHAT and CDR2 is FQNNGV. The CDR3 loop spans 12 amino acids. Trimming left V 1 base short and J 13 bases short, with 10 bases between. The CDR3 coding sequence is TGTGCCAGCAGCTTAGCACAGGGTCTGCTGTTTTTT. This encodes CASSLAQGLLFF.

This clone was counted only a few times. The genes are TRBV30 and TRBJ1-3; 7 bases match TRBD1. This CDR3 spans 13 amino acids. The germline V gene encodes CDR1 GTSNPN and CDR2 SVGIG (reference sequence). V was pared by 8 bases and J by 5 bases, with 9 bases of the junction left unmatched. CDR3 DNA sequence: TGTGCCGCAAAGGGACAGTTGAGAAACACCATATATTTT. This gives the protein CAAKGQLRNTIYF.

This chain joins TRBV25-1 and TRBJ2-7, with 9 nucleotides matching TRBD1. With V trimmed by 3 bases and J by 3 bases, 9 bases remained unmatched. This CDR3 is built from 16 residues. The germline V gene has CDR1 MGHDK and CDR2 SYGVNS. Here the CDR3 reads CASSEHSGQGFYEQYF. The CDR3 bases are TGTGCCAGCAGTGAGCACTCGGGACAGGGTTTCTACGAGCAGTACTTC.

The rearrangement links TRBV24-1 to TRBJ1-1; D may be TRBD1 (5 bases). This CDR3 region has 15 residues. The germline V and J ends were trimmed by 8 bases and 3 bases, with 18 bases remaining between them. The germline CDR1 and CDR2 sequences are KGHDR and SFDVKD. CDR3 bases: TGTGCCACCAAAAACTCGGGGGGGTCGGACACTGAAGCTTTCTTT. This translates into CATKNSGGSDTEAFF.